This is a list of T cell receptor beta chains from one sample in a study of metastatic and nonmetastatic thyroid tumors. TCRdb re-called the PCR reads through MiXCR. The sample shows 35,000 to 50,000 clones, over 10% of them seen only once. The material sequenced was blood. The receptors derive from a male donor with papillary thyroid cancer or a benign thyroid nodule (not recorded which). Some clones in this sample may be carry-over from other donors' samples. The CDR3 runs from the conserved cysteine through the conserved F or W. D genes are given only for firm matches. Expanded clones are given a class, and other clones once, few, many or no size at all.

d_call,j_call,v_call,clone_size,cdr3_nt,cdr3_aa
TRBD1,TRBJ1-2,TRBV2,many,TGTGCCAGCAGTGTTGGGGGAACGACAGGGGAGGCTAACTATGGCTACACCTTC,CASSVGGTTGEANYGYTF
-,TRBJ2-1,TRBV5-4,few,TGTGCCAGCAGCGAGGGAGCTAGCTCCTACAATGAGCAGTTCTTC,CASSEGASSYNEQFF
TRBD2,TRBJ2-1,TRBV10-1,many,TGCGCCAGCAGTGAGCTAGCGGGAGTCAATGAGCAGTTCTTC,CASSELAGVNEQFF
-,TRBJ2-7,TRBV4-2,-,TGTGCCAGCAGCCAAGATCTTGAGGGGTTCGAGCAGTACTTC,CASSQDLEGFEQYF
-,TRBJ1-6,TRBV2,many,TGTGCCAGCAGCCCAGGGGAGGAGGATTCACCCCTCCACTTT,CASSPGEEDSPLHF
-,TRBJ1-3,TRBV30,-,TGTGCCTGGAGTGTACGGGTAGGGCCTGTTGGAAACACCATATATTTT,CAWSVRVGPVGNTIYF
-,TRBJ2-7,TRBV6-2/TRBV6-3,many,TGTGCCAGCATGGGGGGTAAATTCTACGAGCAGTACTTC,CASMGGKFYEQYF
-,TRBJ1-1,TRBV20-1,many,TGCAGTGCTAGACAGGGCAACACTGAAGCTTTCTTT,CSARQGNTEAFF
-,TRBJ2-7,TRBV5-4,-,TGTGCCAGCAGCTTGGCGTCGGGACCTCGGGACGAGCAGTACTTC,CASSLASGPRDEQYF
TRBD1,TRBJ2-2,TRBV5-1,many,TGCGCCAGTAGACAGGGGGACACCGGGGAGCTGTTTTTT,CASRQGDTGELFF
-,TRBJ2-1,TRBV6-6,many,TGTGCCAGCAGTTACGGTACCCCTAGGGATGAGCAGTTCTTC,CASSYGTPRDEQFF
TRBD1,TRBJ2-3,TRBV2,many,TGTGCCAGCAGTGTAGTAGCGACAGGGGGCACAGATACGCAGTATTTT,CASSVVATGGTDTQYF
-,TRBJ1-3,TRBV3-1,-,TGTGCCAGCAGCCACTTCGGGGGAGATGGAAACACCATATATTTT,CASSHFGGDGNTIYF
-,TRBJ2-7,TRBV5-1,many,TGCGCCAGCAGCTTTGGTAGAGGTCCCGGGCTTTACTACGAGCAGTACTTC,CASSFGRGPGLYYEQYF
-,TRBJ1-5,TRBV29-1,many,TGCAGCGTCGGGGACGGGGCCAGCAATCAGCCCCAGCATTTT,CSVGDGASNQPQHF
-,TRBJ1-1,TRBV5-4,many,TGTGCCAGCAGCCCCAGGCTAGAGGGCCTGGGGGCTGAAGCTTTCTTT,CASSPRLEGLGAEAFF
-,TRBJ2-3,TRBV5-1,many,TGCGCCAGCAGCTTGGGGGGCCCTCGCGTGGGTACGCAGTATTTT,CASSLGGPRVGTQYF
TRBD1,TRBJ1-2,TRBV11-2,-,TGTGCCAGCAGCTTAGGGGCAGGGGGCGATGGCTACACCTTC,CASSLGAGGDGYTF
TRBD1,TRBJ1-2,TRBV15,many,TGTGCCACCAGCAGCCGTGACAGGGAAAACTATGGCTACACCTTC,CATSSRDRENYGYTF
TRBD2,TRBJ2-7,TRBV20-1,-,TGCAGTGCTAGAGATAGCGGACTAGCGGGATGCCTTAGCTCCTACGAGCAGTACTTC,CSARDSGLAGCLSSYEQYF
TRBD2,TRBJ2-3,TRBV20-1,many,TGCAGTGCCCCTTACGGCGGGACTAGCGGGAGAGATACGCAGTATTTT,CSAPYGGTSGRDTQYF
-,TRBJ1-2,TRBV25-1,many,TGTGCCAGCAACCGTCGGCATGCTCGGTGGGGCTACACCTTC,CASNRRHARWGYTF
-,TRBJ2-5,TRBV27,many,TGTGCCAGCAGTTTCCGAGAGACCCAGTACTTC,CASSFRETQYF
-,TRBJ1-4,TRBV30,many,TGTGCCTGGAGTGAAGGGGTGGGTAATGAAAAACTGTTTTTT,CAWSEGVGNEKLFF
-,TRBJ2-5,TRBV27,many,TGTGCCAGCAGGGACGGACTCAAAGGAGTCCAGTACTTC,CASRDGLKGVQYF
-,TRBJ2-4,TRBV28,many,TGTGCCAGCAGTTTTCTAGGGGTAGCCAAAAACATTCAGTACTTC,CASSFLGVAKNIQYF
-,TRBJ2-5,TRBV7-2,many,TGTGCCAGCAGCCAGGACTGGGAGACCCAGTACTTC,CASSQDWETQYF
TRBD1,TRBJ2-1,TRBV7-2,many,TGTGCCAGCAGCCTAAACTGGGACAGGGGGAGGCAGTTCTTC,CASSLNWDRGRQFF
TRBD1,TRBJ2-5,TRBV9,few,TGTGCCAGCAGCCCTACGACAGGGGTGGGGAGCCAGTACTTC,CASSPTTGVGSQYF